This T cell receptor beta chain was captured in a study of blood T cell repertoires in COVID-19. About the study: Donors in the United States, Italy and Spain gave samples during acute or convalescent COVID-19. Sample material is recorded as cDNA or gDNA derived from T cells, B-cell-depleted T cells, or PBMCs.

The study drew participants aged about 18 to 89 years from some 23 US areas. Participants reported their clinical history, and cohort assignment relied on those reports. Generated by immunoSEQ multiplex PCR, the TCRdb table keeps only in-frame clones and is missing some. The profile shows more than 300,000 clones, roughly 86% of them singletons. Germline lookup yields CDR1 SEHNR and CDR2 FQNEAQ (reference sequence). The CDR3 totals 17 residues. V lost 3 bases to trimming and J lost 3 bases; unmatched junction nucleotides: 11. This receptor was obtained from a woman aged 25-40 years who had recovered from COVID-19. Sequencing was performed on PBMCs or T cells enriched from blood (not recorded which). J is TRBJ2-3 and V is TRBV7-9; 8 nucleotides align to TRBD2. This chain's CDR3 is CASSLGSGTSLTDTQYF. The CDR3 DNA reads TGTGCCAGCAGCTTGGGTAGCGGGACGTCCTTGACAGATACGCAGTATTTT.